The source of this T cell receptor (beta chain) is a study of cytomegalovirus exposure and HLA in healthy donors. Study-level findings and limits: Some TCR beta chains (roughly 160 of them) were listed as cytomegalovirus-associated. A few CMV-associated chains were confirmed in vitro to be specific for CMV antigens. In a later analysis, first-cohort TCR clusters were found to tend to co-occur in the 95 to 150 validation repertoires.

The method was immunoSEQ multiplex PCR; TCRdb's version includes in-frame clones alone and lacks a portion of them. In the table there are roughly 130,000 clones, 86% of which are singletons. The donors were part of the approximately 130-subject validation cohort, which stood apart from the roughly 730-subject first cohort. This clone was observed once. Its antigen is still unknown. The CDR3 loop spans 11 amino acids. The V gene lost 6 bases and the J gene lost 14 bases, with 14 bases spanning the gap. Germline loops: CDR1 MNHEY, CDR2 SMNVEV (reference sequence). The rearrangement uses TRBV27 and TRBJ2-1, with D uncertain. Material: PBMCs. The receptor was isolated from a man between 18 and 29 years old in good health and CMV-seronegative. The CDR3 region is CASSSTNKEFF. CDR3 sequence (DNA): TGTGCCAGCAGCTCAACTAATAAGGAGTTCTTC.